One sample yielded the 16 T cell receptor beta chains listed below, sequenced in a study of cytomegalovirus exposure and HLA in healthy donors. PCR was performed using 60 Vbeta and 13 Jbeta primers. Libraries were prepared by immunoSEQ multiplex PCR; TCRdb keeps only in-frame clonotypes and omits some of them. The sample holds a few hundred thousand clones, less than 85% seen once. The sample was PBMCs. Every receptor here comes from a girl aged 2-10 years in good health and CMV-seronegative.

The J gene is TRBJ1-1, the V gene TRBV7-2; 7 bases agree with TRBD1. CDR1 SGHTA and CDR2 FQGNSA come from the germline V gene. The CDR3 has 16 residues. V shed 6 bases and J 4 bases; nucleotides not matched to a gene: 14. The CDR3 region is CASRRGDRAIITEAFF. In nucleotides, the CDR3 is TGTGCCAGCAGGCGTGGCGACAGGGCCATCATCACTGAAGCTTTCTTT.

CDR3: CASRPNTGIFTEAFF. The CDR3 DNA reads as TGTGCCAGCAGGCCCAACACAGGGATTTTCACTGAAGCTTTCTTT. The rearrangement uses TRBV6-1 and TRBJ1-1; maybe TRBD1 (6 bases). V gave up 6 bases and J gave up 4 bases, with 18 bases separating them. CDR3 length: 15 amino acids. Germline-derived CDR1 and CDR2 are MNHNS and SASEGT.

The rearrangement uses TRBV14 and TRBJ1-1, with 10 bases fitting TRBD1. V was pared by 4 bases and J by 5 bases, with 7 bases of the junction left unmatched. This CDR3 is 15 amino acids long. Germline V gene sequence: CDR1 SGHDN, CDR2 FVKESK. The DNA of the CDR3 is TGTGCCAGCAGCCGAAGGACAGGGGGTCATACTGAAGCTTTCTTT. Translation gives CASSRRTGGHTEAFF.

The chain couples TRBV5-4 to TRBJ1-2; a weak D match, TRBD1 (6 bases). Germline V CDR1 and CDR2: SGHNT, YYREEE (reference sequence). The CDR3 is made up of 14 amino acids. V was cut by 0 bases and J by 4 bases, with 10 bases left in between. The CDR3 sequence: CASSLADRFYGYTF. DNA of the CDR3: TGTGCCAGCAGCTTGGCCGACAGGTTCTATGGCTACACCTTC.

The rearrangement joins TRBV30 to TRBJ2-3; TRBD2 might be the D (7 bases). Germline CDR1 is GTSNPN and CDR2 is SVGIG (reference sequence). The CDR3 is made up of 15 amino acids. Trimming left V 8 bases short and J 4 bases short, with 22 bases between. The CDR3 DNA sequence: TGTGCCGGGGGCCGTGGGGGGGAGGAGGCAGATACGCAGTATTTT. This gives the protein CAGGRGGEEADTQYF.

The chain joins TRBV5-1 to TRBJ1-5; D perhaps matches TRBD1 (5 bases). The V and J ends lost 3 bases and 4 bases respectively, with 8 bases between them. The CDR3 length is 13 residues. The germline CDR1 and CDR2 sequences are SGHRS and YFSETQ. CDR3 nucleotide sequence: TGCGCCAGCAGCTGGGGCCTTAATCAGCCCCAGCATTTT. The encoded protein is CASSWGLNQPQHF.

The rearrangement links TRBV9 to TRBJ2-2, with 15 bases aligning to TRBD2. Germline CDR1 is SGDLS and CDR2 is YYNGEE. The CDR3 is made up of 18 amino acids. V shed 0 bases, J shed 6 bases, and the junction held 6 bases outside the gene matches. CDR3 DNA sequence: TGTGCCAGCAGCGTAGATGGGACTAGCGGGGGGAATTCCGGGGAGCTGTTTTTT. Its protein is CASSVDGTSGGNSGELFF. The full variable domain, with the rest looked up from reference TRBV9 and TRBJ2-2, is DSGVTQTPKHLITATGQRVTLRCSPRSGDLSVYWYQQSLDQGLQFLIQYYNGEERAKGNILERFSAQQFPDLHSELNLSSLELGDSALYFCASSVDGTSGGNSGELFFGEGSRLTVL.

This clone was seen just once. The chain has TRBV5-4 and TRBJ2-7; 8 bases line up with TRBD2. V was pared by 4 bases and J by 0 bases, with 6 bases of the junction left unmatched. Germline CDR1 SGHNT, CDR2 YYREEE (reference sequence). The CDR3 covers 15 residues. CDR3 nucleotides: TGTGCCAGCAGCCCCGGGGGGGGGAGCTCCTACGAGCAGTACTTC. Translation gives CASSPGGGSSYEQYF.

The gene calls are TRBV7-9 and TRBJ1-4, with 7 bases that match TRBD1. Germline loops: CDR1 SEHNR, CDR2 FQNEAQ (reference sequence). This CDR3 has 13 residues. The junction had 6 bases not matched to a gene; V was cut back by 7 bases and J by 7 bases. CDR3 residues: CASTQGGREKLFF. DNA of the CDR3: TGTGCCAGCACCCAGGGGGGCCGTGAAAAACTGTTTTTT.

This rearrangement joins TRBV5-4 to TRBJ2-7; D may be TRBD2 (5 bases). V lost 5 bases and J 5 bases, leaving 11 bases between the germline ends. Germline CDR1 is SGHNT and CDR2 is YYREEE (reference sequence). This CDR3 spans 12 amino acids. DNA for the CDR3: TGTGCCAGCAGTATAGGACTGGACGAGCAGTACTTC. This encodes CASSIGLDEQYF. The variable domain in full, completed from reference TRBV5-4 and TRBJ2-7, reads ETGVTQSPTHLIKTRGQQVTLRCSSQSGHNTVSWYQQALGQGPQFIFQYYREEENGRGNFPPRFSGLQFPNYSSELNVNALELDDSALYLCASSIGLDEQYFGPGTRLTVT.

The CDR3 is CASSTGQGLEQYF. CDR3 nucleotide sequence: TGTGCCAGCAGCACCGGACAGGGTCTCGAGCAGTACTTC. The V and J genes are TRBV9 and TRBJ2-7; 8 positions agree with TRBD1. Trimming at V came to 4 bases and at J to 6 bases, leaving 6 bases not matched to a gene. Germline CDR1 is SGDLS and CDR2 is YYNGEE. CDR3 length: 13 residues.

The CDR3 nucleotides read TGTGCCAGCAGCCAAGCAGGGGTCGAGAACACTGAAGCTTTCTTT. Encoded protein: CASSQAGVENTEAFF. The V and J genes are TRBV4-2 and TRBJ1-1, with D perhaps TRBD1 (6 bases). Trimming pared 1 base from V and 1 base from J, leaving 10 bases between. Germline values: CDR1 LGHNA, CDR2 YNFKEQ. CDR3 length: 15 amino acids.

The chain recombines TRBV6-1 with TRBJ1-5; TRBD1 aligns across 11 bases. Germline-derived CDR1 and CDR2 are MNHNS and SASEGT. V lost 8 bases, J lost 4 bases, and 7 bases stayed unmatched. CDR3 length equals 15 residues. The CDR3 spells CASVGTGGWNQPQHF. The CDR3 nucleotides are TGTGCCAGCGTCGGGACAGGGGGATGGAATCAGCCCCAGCATTTT.

The rearrangement uses TRBV9 and TRBJ2-2, with D possibly TRBD1 on 5 matching bases. The CDR3 covers 15 residues. Germline loops: CDR1 SGDLS, CDR2 YYNGEE. Trimming cost V 2 bases and J 4 bases, with 12 bases left between them. The CDR3 DNA reads TGTGCCAGCAGCGTCATAGGGCAGGGCACCGGGGAGCTGTTTTTT. It codes for CASSVIGQGTGELFF. The whole variable domain, filled in from reference TRBV9 and TRBJ2-2, reads DSGVTQTPKHLITATGQRVTLRCSPRSGDLSVYWYQQSLDQGLQFLIQYYNGEERAKGNILERFSAQQFPDLHSELNLSSLELGDSALYFCASSVIGQGTGELFFGEGSRLTVL.

This chain connects TRBV4-1 to TRBJ2-7; 7 positions match TRBD2. Trimming removed 0 bases from V and 7 bases from J; junction bases left unmatched: 12. CDR3 length equals 16 residues. Germline V lookup: CDR1 MGHRA, CDR2 YSYEKL. CDR3 in amino acids: CASSQEGLSLLREQYF. CDR3 coding DNA: TGCGCCAGCAGCCAAGAGGGACTAAGTCTCTTAAGGGAGCAGTACTTC.

This sequence joins TRBV19 and TRBJ2-4; no clear D. V was clipped by 10 bases and J by 0 bases, with 16 bases between them. Germline CDR1 LNHDA, CDR2 SQIVND (reference sequence). This CDR3 has 15 amino acids. The DNA for the CDR3 is TGTGCCACCATGAATTTTGGGCTAGCCAAAAACATTCAGTACTTC. It encodes CATMNFGLAKNIQYF.